This TCR beta chain was sequenced in a study of Graves' ophthalmopathy and Graves' hyperthyroidism. Study-level points and caveats: The model's prediction of ophthalmopathy progression had 70.59% sensitivity and 72% to 80% specificity.

V was cut by 5 bases and J by 5 bases, with 12 bases left in between. This CDR3 has 13 amino acids. Germline V CDR1 and CDR2: MNHEY, SMNVEV (reference sequence). Using RNA transcripts, the TCR beta CDR3 regions were amplified. RT-PCR in the first round used HTBI primers; a second-round multiplex PCR followed. TCRdb analysed the multiplex PCR reads with MiXCR anew, one entry per CDR3 protein. The sample gives 40,000 to 50,000 distinct CDR3 sequences, about 50% of which show up once; around 23% is in the top ten. This clonotype was seen at least ten times. The antigen remains undetermined. Ophthalmopathy in the donors was of moderate-to-severe activity, with CAS ≥3, NOSPECS ≥4 and duration under 3 months. In this cohort, patients with other autoimmune diseases, uncontrolled infections, pregnancy or lactation were excluded.

This chain connects TRBV27 to TRBJ1-2; D is perhaps TRBD1 (5 bases). The sequenced material came from peripheral blood. This receptor was obtained from an adult man with Graves' ophthalmopathy. CDR3 residues: CASSLTGAYGYTF. The CDR3 DNA follows: TGTGCCAGCAGTCTGACCGGGGCATATGGCTACACCTTC.